The 27 T cell receptor beta chains given below trace back to one sample, sequenced in a study of T cell responses to AZD1222 COVID-19 vaccine listed by TCRdb under 2021. The sample's time point, from its label and the paper: about 28 days (+/-7) after the second vaccine dose. The library was generated by the immunoSEQ multiplex PCR assay. TCRdb limited this immuneACCESS table to in-frame rearrangements with V and J called. A share of clones is missing; checked studies link under half to unresolved V genes, and the rest is unexplained. The sample data list 150,000 to 200,000 clones, and about 89% of these were observed just once. The ten largest account for approximately 1.8% of the sample. The source material was peripheral blood, sampled 28 days after the second AZD1222 dose. The receptors were sampled from an adult who received the AZD1222 COVID-19 vaccine.

The chain recombines TRBV7-9 with TRBJ2-5; 7 nucleotides align to TRBD1. The CDR3 is 14 residues long. V lost 5 bases, J lost 2 bases, and 5 bases stayed unmatched. Germline loops: CDR1 SEHNR, CDR2 FQNEAQ (reference sequence). The CDR3 sequence is CASSTTGRQETQYF. Here the CDR3 DNA reads TGTGCCAGCAGCACGACAGGGCGACAAGAGACCCAGTACTTC.

The J gene is TRBJ2-1, the V gene TRBV7-3; TRBD2 matches at 13 bases. V gave up 0 bases and J gave up 5 bases; unmatched junction bases: 13. The CDR3 is 20 amino acids. Germline CDR1 and CDR2: SGHTA and FQGTGA. The CDR3 region is CASSLTVGLAGDKGNNEQFF. The CDR3 DNA is TGTGCCAGCAGCTTAACCGTAGGACTAGCGGGAGATAAAGGGAACAATGAGCAGTTCTTC.

The gene calls are TRBV6-2 or TRBV6-3 and TRBJ1-6; D remains unclear. The CDR3 loop spans 14 amino acids. With 5 bases removed from V and 5 bases from J, the gap between germline ends came to 10 bases. CDR1 and CDR2 from the germline V gene are MNHEY and SVGEGT. The CDR3 DNA sequence: TGTGCCAGCAGTGGTGACCGGAATAATTCACCCCTCCACTTT. Protein sequence: CASSGDRNNSPLHF.

V is TRBV4-3 and J is TRBJ1-3; D perhaps matches TRBD1 (5 bases). This CDR3 is built from 16 residues. V gave up 0 bases and J gave up 4 bases, with 13 bases separating them. From germline, CDR1 is LGHNA and CDR2 YSLEER. In nucleotides, the CDR3 is TGCGCCAGCAGCCAAGACCCCGGGACGGCAGGAAACACCATATATTTT. It codes for CASSQDPGTAGNTIYF.

The rearrangement uses TRBV18 and TRBJ2-7, with 13 positions matching TRBD2. The CDR3 contains 16 residues. V was clipped by 5 bases and J by 9 bases; unmatched bases: 13. In germline, CDR1 is KGHSH, CDR2 LQKENI. CDR3 in DNA: TGTGCCAGCTCATTTTCCGGGACTAGCGGGACACCTAGGCAGTACTTC. It translates to CASSFSGTSGTPRQYF.

This sequence joins TRBV15 and TRBJ1-5, with 9 bases that match TRBD1. Per the germline V gene, CDR1 is LNHNV and CDR2 is YYDKDF (reference sequence). V lost 5 bases, J lost 11 bases, and 7 bases stayed unmatched. The CDR3 length is 13 residues. The CDR3 sequence: CATSGTGRLTQHF. CDR3 nucleotide sequence: TGTGCCACCAGCGGGACAGGGCGCCTGACCCAGCATTTT.

The chain links TRBV6-6 to TRBJ1-2, with TRBD1 identical over 10 bases. With V trimmed by 5 bases and J by 0 bases, 9 bases remained unmatched. Per germline, CDR1 MNHNY and CDR2 SVGAGI (reference sequence). The CDR3 is made up of 17 amino acids. The CDR3 sequence is CASSQRDRGGSNYGYTF. The CDR3 nucleotides are TGTGCCAGCAGTCAAAGGGACAGGGGTGGATCTAACTATGGCTACACCTTC.

The V call is TRBV5-6, the J call TRBJ2-2, with 9 nucleotides matching TRBD2. The CDR3 length is 17 residues. The J segment lost 0 bases and the V segment lost 3 bases, leaving 6 bases of the junction unmatched. CDR1 and CDR2 from the germline V gene are SGHDT and YYEEEE. In DNA, the CDR3 is TGTGCCAGCAGCTCGCCACGGACTAGCGCGAACACCGGGGAGCTGTTTTTT. It encodes CASSSPRTSANTGELFF.

This chain connects TRBV24-1 to TRBJ2-7, with TRBD2 as a possible D gene (5 bases). The CDR3 loop spans 14 amino acids. Trimming pared 0 bases from V and 7 bases from J, leaving 12 bases between. Per the germline V gene, CDR1 is KGHDR and CDR2 is SFDVKD. CDR3 in amino acids: CATSDLRCEGEQYF. CDR3 nucleotides: TGTGCCACCAGTGATTTGCGTTGCGAGGGTGAGCAGTACTTC.

V gene TRBV11-2 combines with J gene TRBJ2-2, with 7 bases that match TRBD1. Germline V gene sequence: CDR1 SGHAT, CDR2 FQNNGV. CDR3 size: 14 residues. The trim removed 5 bases at V and 4 bases at J, leaving 4 bases unmatched. CDR3 protein: CASSPGQITGELFF. CDR3 bases: TGTGCCAGCAGCCCGGGACAGATCACCGGGGAGCTGTTTTTT.

This clone is a singleton in its sample. The chain recombines TRBV5-5 with TRBJ2-2, with D unclear. The CDR3 runs to 13 residues. V lost 4 bases and J lost 2, with 6 bases in between. The germline CDR1 and CDR2 sequences are SGHKS and YYEKEE (reference sequence). CDR3 bases: TGTGCCAGCAGCGACCTCAACACCGGGGAGCTGTTTTTT. Encoded protein: CASSDLNTGELFF.

This clone was observed once. The J gene is TRBJ2-6, the V gene TRBV4-1, with 7 bases that match TRBD1. Germline V gene lookup returns CDR1 MGHRA and CDR2 YSYEKL. There are 19 residues in the CDR3. V was clipped by 3 bases and J by 0 bases; unmatched bases: 11. The CDR3 sequence is CASSHRDGQAYSGANVLTF. The CDR3 DNA is TGCGCCAGCAGCCACAGAGACGGACAGGCCTACTCTGGGGCCAACGTCCTGACTTTC.

V is TRBV19 and J is TRBJ1-3, with D possibly TRBD1 on 6 matching bases. The V end lost 3 bases, the J end lost 0 bases, and 15 bases lay between the germline ends. The CDR3 runs to 17 residues. Germline CDR1 is LNHDA and CDR2 is SQIVND (reference sequence). The CDR3 spells CASSIFPDRSSGNTIYF. Written as DNA, the CDR3 is TGTGCCAGTAGTATCTTTCCCGACAGGAGCTCTGGAAACACCATATATTTT.

The chain recombines TRBV29-1 with TRBJ2-3, with 7 bases aligning to TRBD1. The CDR3 runs to 15 residues. CDR1 and CDR2 (germline): SQVTM, ANQGSEA. V shed 5 bases, J shed 1 base, and the junction held 9 bases outside the gene matches. The CDR3 sequence: CSVIRQGVGTDTQYF. The CDR3, as DNA: TGCAGCGTTATAAGACAGGGAGTGGGCACAGATACGCAGTATTTT.

This chain links TRBV6-2 or TRBV6-3 with TRBJ1-2; 9 positions agree with TRBD1. The CDR3 runs to 15 residues. The ends lost 6 bases at V and 2 bases at J; junction bases unmatched: 7. CDR1 is MNHEY, CDR2 SVGEGT, per germline. This CDR3 reads CASSGPGTGNYGYTF. CDR3 nucleotides: TGTGCCAGCAGCGGTCCCGGGACAGGGAACTATGGCTACACCTTC.

This clone turned up a few times. The chain joins TRBV11-3 to TRBJ2-7; the match to TRBD2 covers 9 bases. The CDR3 sequence is 17 residues long. From germline, CDR1 is SGHNT and CDR2 YENEEA. Unmatched junction bases numbered 9, after V lost 0 bases and J lost 3 bases. The CDR3 DNA is TGTGCCAGCAGCTTAGATCTTAAGGGACTAGCCAACTACGAGCAGTACTTC. Its translation is CASSLDLKGLANYEQYF.

The chain combines TRBV27 with TRBJ2-7; no firm D call. The CDR3 has 11 amino acids. Between the trimmed V and J ends, which lost 6 bases and 4 bases, there was a span of 7 bases. Germline V gene lookup returns CDR1 MNHEY and CDR2 SMNVEV (reference sequence). The CDR3 protein is CASSPGYEQYF. CDR3 nucleotides: TGTGCCAGCAGCCCAGGTTACGAGCAGTACTTC.

This clone has only one observation. V and J are TRBV6-5 and TRBJ2-6; D possibly corresponds to TRBD2 (5 bases). The CDR3 contains 15 residues. Germline loops: CDR1 MNHEY, CDR2 SVGAGI. V was trimmed by 7 bases and J by 0 bases, leaving 10 bases between them. CDR3 nucleotides: TGTGCCAGCAAAGGAGGATTCTCTGGGGCCAACGTCCTGACTTTC. It yields the protein CASKGGFSGANVLTF.

This clone occurred once. This chain uses TRBV6-2 or TRBV6-3 with TRBJ1-5, with 8 bases lining up with TRBD1. Germline V lookup: CDR1 MNHEY, CDR2 SVGEGT. The CDR3 is 15 amino acids. V trimming: 2 bases; J trimming: 9 bases; junction bases outside the gene matches: 9. CDR3 residues: CASSYATTGARPQHF. The CDR3 nucleotides read TGTGCCAGCAGTTACGCCACGACAGGGGCGAGGCCCCAGCATTTT.

The V gene is TRBV19, the J gene TRBJ1-2; D unclear. This CDR3 is built from 12 residues. Between the trimmed V and J ends, which lost 3 bases and 5 bases, there was a span of 7 bases. Germline values: CDR1 LNHDA, CDR2 SQIVND (reference sequence). The CDR3 DNA reads as TGTGCCAGTAGTATGACGGCATATGGCTACACCTTC. Translated: CASSMTAYGYTF.

The rearrangement joins TRBV6-5 to TRBJ2-7, with a tentative D call TRBD2 (5 bases). The germline V and J ends were trimmed by 4 bases and 1 base, with 14 bases remaining between them. The CDR3 has 15 residues. Germline V gene lookup returns CDR1 MNHEY and CDR2 SVGAGI. This CDR3 reads CASSSPGKGSYEQYF. CDR3 DNA: TGTGCCAGCAGTTCTCCGGGAAAGGGTTCCTACGAGCAGTACTTC.

This sequence joins TRBV7-9 and TRBJ2-7, with 10 bases lining up with TRBD2. Germline values: CDR1 SEHNR, CDR2 FQNEAQ (reference sequence). The J segment lost 5 bases and the V segment lost 7 bases, leaving 23 bases of the junction unmatched. The CDR3 length is 19 residues. The CDR3 sequence: CASTKRLAGVPGIRDEQYF. The CDR3 DNA follows: TGTGCCAGCACCAAGAGGCTAGCGGGAGTTCCAGGTATAAGAGACGAGCAGTACTTC.

The table lists this clone with a count of one. CDR3 coding DNA: TGCGCCAGCAGCCAACATAACAGGGTAGAACAGCCCCAGCATTTT. It is translated as CASSQHNRVEQPQHF. The rearrangement uses TRBV4-3 and TRBJ1-5; perhaps TRBD1 as D (6 bases). The CDR3 consists of 15 residues. Germline V gene data show CDR1 as LGHNA and CDR2 as YSLEER. Between the trimmed V and J ends, which lost 2 bases and 7 bases, there was a span of 15 bases.

The V call is TRBV5-1, the J call TRBJ2-3; possibly TRBD1 for D (6 bases). Germline assignment: CDR1 SGHRS and CDR2 YFSETQ. The CDR3 covers 14 residues. The V end lost 0 bases, the J end lost 5 bases, and 10 bases lay between the germline ends. The CDR3 here is CASSLEWGQDTQYF. The DNA for the CDR3 is TGCGCCAGCAGCTTGGAGTGGGGACAAGATACGCAGTATTTT.

This chain uses TRBV3-1 (or the pseudogene TRBV3-2) with TRBJ1-4, with 9 bases that match TRBD1. The germline V gene encodes CDR1 LGHDT and CDR2 YNNKEL (reference sequence). This CDR3 contains 15 residues. V was pared by 5 bases and J by 3 bases, with 4 bases of the junction left unmatched. The CDR3 region is CASSFRQGANEKLFF. CDR3 DNA sequence: TGTGCCAGCAGCTTCCGACAGGGGGCTAATGAAAAACTGTTTTTT.

The rearrangement links TRBV7-9 to TRBJ1-2; D might be TRBD1 (6 bases). V was pared by 1 base and J by 6 bases, with 15 bases between. CDR3 length: 15 residues. The germline V gene has CDR1 SEHNR and CDR2 FQNEAQ (reference sequence). CDR3: CASSLVPQGKHGYTF. In DNA form, the CDR3 reads TGTGCCAGCAGCTTAGTCCCACAGGGAAAGCATGGCTACACCTTC.

The rearrangement uses TRBV12-3 or TRBV12-4 and TRBJ2-2, with D unresolved. The CDR3 has 13 residues. V was pared by 5 bases and J by 4 bases, with 8 bases between. CDR3 coding DNA: TGTGCCAGCAGTCCCCGGCCCACCGGGGAGCTGTTTTTT. It specifies CASSPRPTGELFF.